The next 13 T cell receptor beta chains were all read from a single sample in a study of beta chain features in type 1 diabetes. Expressed TCRB transcripts were sequenced because the entire RNA isolate underwent reverse transcription. Sequencing was performed with immunoSEQ multiplex PCR; in TCRdb, only in-frame clones are kept and a portion is missing. The table includes about half a million clones, 25% to 35% detected once. The sample comprised naive CD4+ T cells from blood. The receptors come from a man aged 18 to 29 in good health.

The chain is built from TRBV7-9 and TRBJ2-2; D is undetermined. The CDR3 has 13 amino acids. With 5 bases removed from V and 1 base from J, the gap between germline ends came to 5 bases. Looked up from germline, CDR1 is SEHNR and CDR2 is FQNEAQ (reference sequence). As DNA, the CDR3 is TGTGCCAGCAGCACTCAGAACACCGGGGAGCTGTTTTTT. Translation: CASSTQNTGELFF.

V is TRBV19 and J is TRBJ2-1; D is ambiguous. This CDR3 contains 15 residues. Germline V gives CDR1 LNHDA, CDR2 SQIVND (reference sequence). V dropped 8 bases and J dropped 0 bases, with 14 bases sitting between them. CDR3 amino acids: CASRIDKSSYNEQFF. The CDR3 nucleotides read TGTGCCAGTCGAATCGACAAGAGCTCCTACAATGAGCAGTTCTTC.

The chain has TRBV7-2 and TRBJ2-7; 7 bases agree with TRBD1. V lost 5 bases to trimming and J lost 2 bases; unmatched junction nucleotides: 6. Germline CDR1 and CDR2: SGHTA and FQGNSA. The CDR3 length is 14 residues. DNA of the CDR3: TGTGCCAGCAGCCCGGGACAGAGAACCTACGAGCAGTACTTC. Translated: CASSPGQRTYEQYF.

The CDR3 loop reads CASSVPGVEGYTF. CDR3 sequence (DNA): TGTGCCAGCAGTGTCCCCGGGGTAGAGGGCTACACCTTC. The rearrangement links TRBV25-1 to TRBJ1-2; D gene uncertain. The CDR3 spans 13 residues. V was shortened by 4 bases and J by 8 bases, with 14 bases between the two germline ends. Germline assignment: CDR1 MGHDK and CDR2 SYGVNS.

In its sample, this clone was seen a few times. This chain joins TRBV4-1 and TRBJ2-7, with TRBD2 identical over 7 bases. Germline loops: CDR1 MGHRA, CDR2 YSYEKL. CDR3 length equals 15 residues. V trimming: 3 bases; J trimming: 3 bases; junction bases outside the gene matches: 8. The CDR3 DNA reads TGCGCCAGCAGCCACCCCGTGGGGGGGAACTACGAGCAGTACTTC. Amino acid sequence: CASSHPVGGNYEQYF.

This chain joins TRBV18 and TRBJ2-7; 8 nucleotides align to TRBD2. Germline lookup yields CDR1 KGHSH and CDR2 LQKENI. V lost 1 base, J lost 3 bases, and 5 bases stayed unmatched. This CDR3 has 15 amino acids. As DNA, the CDR3 is TGTGCCAGCTCACCACTAGCGGGAAATGACTACGAGCAGTACTTC. It codes for CASSPLAGNDYEQYF.

This clone was recorded a few times. The gene calls are TRBV2 and TRBJ1-2; 7 nucleotides align to TRBD1. CDR3 length equals 14 residues. The germline gives CDR1 SNHLY, CDR2 FYNNEI. J lost 6 bases, V lost 1 base, and 5 bases had no gene match. Here the CDR3 reads CASSEERGLHGYTF. The CDR3 DNA is TGTGCCAGCAGTGAAGAAAGGGGGCTGCATGGCTACACCTTC.

V usage is TRBV2 and J usage is TRBJ2-5; TRBD2 matches 11 bases. This CDR3 comprises 15 residues. J was trimmed by 5 bases and V by 8 bases; bases with no gene match: 10. Germline CDR1 reads SNHLY; CDR2 reads FYNNEI. CDR3 loop: CASLSLAGGRETQYF. In DNA, the CDR3 is TGTGCCAGCTTATCGCTAGCGGGAGGTCGGGAGACCCAGTACTTC.

This clone appeared a few times. The chain employs TRBV20-1 and TRBJ2-5, with no clear D. The ends were cut back, 6 bases at V and 4 bases at J, with 0 bases in the middle. CDR1 is DFQATT, CDR2 SNEGSKA, per germline (reference sequence). The CDR3 covers 8 residues. CDR3 region: CSAETQYF. The CDR3 nucleotides are TGCAGTGCAGAGACCCAGTACTTC.

The chain carries TRBV28 and TRBJ2-6; D remains ambiguous. Germline V lookup: CDR1 MDHEN, CDR2 SYDVKM. The CDR3 is 14 residues long. The V end was cut by 4 bases, the J end by 3 bases, with 7 bases between. The CDR3 coding sequence is TGTGCCAGCAGTTCCGGGCTTGGGGCCAACGTCCTGACTTTC. It specifies CASSSGLGANVLTF.

There are a few counts of this clone. This chain links TRBV5-6 with TRBJ2-7, with unresolved D. The germline V gene encodes CDR1 SGHDT and CDR2 YYEEEE. Deletions cut 1 base from V and 2 bases from J, with 10 bases between. This CDR3 is 14 amino acids long. CDR3 bases: TGTGCCAGCAGCTTGAAGGTTTTGGCCTACGAGCAGTACTTC. Residues: CASSLKVLAYEQYF.

This clone has just a few counts. This chain's CDR3 is CAWSGGSGQPQHF. CDR3 nucleotides: TGTGCCTGGAGTGGAGGCTCCGGGCAGCCCCAGCATTTT. This chain connects TRBV30 to TRBJ1-5, with no clear D. This CDR3 has 13 residues. Trimming took 1 base from V and 7 from J, leaving 11 bases between them. Germline V gene lookup returns CDR1 GTSNPN and CDR2 SVGIG (reference sequence).

The V gene is TRBV2, the J gene TRBJ2-1; D is uncertain. The V end lost 7 bases, the J end lost 0 bases, and 13 bases lay between the germline ends. The germline CDR1 and CDR2 sequences are SNHLY and FYNNEI. The CDR3 runs to 15 residues. In nucleotides, the CDR3 is TGTGCCAGCACCGAGCACAGCAGCTCCTACAATGAGCAGTTCTTC. It yields the protein CASTEHSSSYNEQFF.